This TCR beta chain was retrieved from a study of T cell responses to AZD1222 COVID-19 vaccine. General study points: Close to half of spike-specific TCRs reportedly recognize unmutated variant regions. Most donors were white British, females outnumbered males, and clonal diversity was possibly underestimated.

Of note for this clone: The antigen is undetermined.

CDR1 is MNHEY and CDR2 is SVGAGI in the germline V gene. The CDR3 is 14 residues long. Germline trimming cut 7 bases from V and 3 bases from J; bases unmatched to any gene: 6. Clones were sequenced by immunoSEQ multiplex PCR, and TCRdb holds only the in-frame ones, with some missing. Of 160,000 or so clones detected, roughly 90% appear once; the ten largest clones hold about 1.6%. Sequences were derived from peripheral blood, sampled 28 days after the second AZD1222 dose. The clonotype was recovered from an adult who received the AZD1222 COVID-19 vaccine. The chain uses TRBV6-5 and TRBJ1-5; 7 nucleotides align to TRBD1. CDR3 nucleotides: TGTGCCAGCAATCGACAGGGATCCAATCAGCCCCAGCATTTT. Translating gives CASNRQGSNQPQHF.